Described below is a single T cell receptor beta chain sequence and its context. The source of the sample is a study of cytomegalovirus exposure and HLA in healthy donors. With 60 Vbeta and 13 Jbeta primers, the PCR was carried out. Generated by immunoSEQ multiplex PCR, the TCRdb table keeps only in-frame clones and is missing some. The table shows some 77,000 clones, with 75% occurring only once. Germline CDR1 and CDR2: SGHDT and YYEEEE. Trimming cost V 3 bases and J 13 bases, with 20 bases left between them. The CDR3 has 14 residues. This receptor was identified in a woman aged 40 to 50 in good health and CMV-seronegative. Sequencing input: PBMCs. This sequence joins TRBV5-6 and TRBJ2-1, with D possibly being TRBD2 (5 bases). This CDR3 reads CASSSNRLTSLQFF. In DNA form, the CDR3 reads TGTGCCAGCAGCTCGAACCGACTAACCTCCCTCCAGTTCTTC. Variable domain in full (rest from reference TRBV5-6 and TRBJ2-1): DAGVTQSPTHLIKTRGQQVTLRCSPKSGHDTVSWYQQALGQGPQFIFQYYEEEERQRGNFPDRFSGHQFPNYSSELNVNALLLGDSALYLCASSSNRLTSLQFFGPGTRLTVL.